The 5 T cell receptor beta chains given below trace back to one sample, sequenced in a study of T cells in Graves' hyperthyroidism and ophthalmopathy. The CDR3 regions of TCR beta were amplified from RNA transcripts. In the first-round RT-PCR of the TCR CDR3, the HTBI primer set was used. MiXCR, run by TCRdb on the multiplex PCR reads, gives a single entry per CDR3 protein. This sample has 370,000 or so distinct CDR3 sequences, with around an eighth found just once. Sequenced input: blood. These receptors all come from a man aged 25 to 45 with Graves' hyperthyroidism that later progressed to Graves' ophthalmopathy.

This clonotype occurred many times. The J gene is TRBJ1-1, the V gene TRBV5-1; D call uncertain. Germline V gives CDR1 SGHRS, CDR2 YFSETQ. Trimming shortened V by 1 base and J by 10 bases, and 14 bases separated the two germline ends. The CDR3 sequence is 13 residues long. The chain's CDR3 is CASSLQDGFVAFF. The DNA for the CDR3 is TGCGCCAGCAGCTTGCAGGATGGGTTTGTAGCTTTCTTT.

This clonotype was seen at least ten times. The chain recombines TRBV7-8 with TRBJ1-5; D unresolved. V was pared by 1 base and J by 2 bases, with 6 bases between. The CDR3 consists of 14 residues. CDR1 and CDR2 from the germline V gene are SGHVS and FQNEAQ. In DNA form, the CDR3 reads TGTGCCAGCAGCTTAGTTGTCGGCAATCAGCCCCAGCATTTT. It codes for CASSLVVGNQPQHF.

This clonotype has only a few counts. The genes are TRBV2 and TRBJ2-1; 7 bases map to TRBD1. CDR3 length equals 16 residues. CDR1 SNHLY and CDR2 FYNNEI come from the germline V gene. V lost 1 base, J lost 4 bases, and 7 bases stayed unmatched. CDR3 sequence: CASSEGVGQRYNEQFF. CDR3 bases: TGTGCCAGCAGTGAAGGTGTGGGACAGAGATACAATGAGCAGTTCTTC.

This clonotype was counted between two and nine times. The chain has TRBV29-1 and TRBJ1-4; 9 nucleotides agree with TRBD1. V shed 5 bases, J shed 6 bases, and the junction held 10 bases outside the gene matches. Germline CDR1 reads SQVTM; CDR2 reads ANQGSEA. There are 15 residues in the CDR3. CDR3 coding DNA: TGCAGCGTTATCCGTACCGGGACAGGGTATGAAAAACTGTTTTTT. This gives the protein CSVIRTGTGYEKLFF.

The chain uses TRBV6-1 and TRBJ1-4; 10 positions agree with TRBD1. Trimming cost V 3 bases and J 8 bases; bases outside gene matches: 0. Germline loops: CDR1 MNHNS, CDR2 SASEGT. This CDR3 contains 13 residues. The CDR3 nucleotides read TGTGCCAGCAGTGAGGACAGGGGGGAAAAACTGTTTTTT. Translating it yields CASSEDRGEKLFF.